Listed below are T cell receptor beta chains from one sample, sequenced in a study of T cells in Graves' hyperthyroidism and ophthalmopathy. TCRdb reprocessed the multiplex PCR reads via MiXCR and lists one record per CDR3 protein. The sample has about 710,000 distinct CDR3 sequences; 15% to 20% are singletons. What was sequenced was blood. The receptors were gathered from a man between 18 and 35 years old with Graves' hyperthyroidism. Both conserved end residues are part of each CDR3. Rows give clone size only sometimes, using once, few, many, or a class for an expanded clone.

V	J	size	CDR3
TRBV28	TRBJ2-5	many	CASSTGTHQETQYF
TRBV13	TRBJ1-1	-	CASSSGLAPAFF
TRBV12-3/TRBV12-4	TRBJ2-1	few	CASSLPGSGYNEQFF
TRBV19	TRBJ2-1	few	CASSIGREALEQFF
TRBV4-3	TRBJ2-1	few	CASSQTTGTGNSQQFF
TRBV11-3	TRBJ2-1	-	CASSSRTGGHEQFF
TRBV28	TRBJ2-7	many	CASSSTETAYEQYF
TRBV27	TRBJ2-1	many	CASRSPSYDNEQFF
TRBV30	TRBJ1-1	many	CAWNRGNTEAFF
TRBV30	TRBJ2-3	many	CAWDKGESDTQYF
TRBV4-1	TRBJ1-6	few	CASSQSQQYNSPLHF
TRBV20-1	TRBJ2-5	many	CSARREGGETQYF
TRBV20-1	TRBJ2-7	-	CSARDGKTSGADEQYF
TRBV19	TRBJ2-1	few	CASSETGSGEQFF
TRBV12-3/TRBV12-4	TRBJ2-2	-	CAGIVGSGELFF
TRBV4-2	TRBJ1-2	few	CASSPGTGLSYTF
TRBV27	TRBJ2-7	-	CASKIPGTYEQYF
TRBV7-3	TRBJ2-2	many	CASSSGQGGGELFF
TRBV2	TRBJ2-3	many	CASSESSDLSDTQYF
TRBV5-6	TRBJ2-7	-	CASSLLKWENEQYF
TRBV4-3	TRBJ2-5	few	CASSPTTGEQETQYF
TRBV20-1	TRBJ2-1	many	CSAPGTTYNEQFF
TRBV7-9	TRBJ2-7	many	CASSPGTPFGRPSGSSYEQYF
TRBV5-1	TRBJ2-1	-	CASSPGLAGGGYEQFF
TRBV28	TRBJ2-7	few	CASSTTVPYEQYF
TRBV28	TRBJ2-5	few	CASSLGSAYQETQYF
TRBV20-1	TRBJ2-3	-	CSARPGDSGVGPDTQYF
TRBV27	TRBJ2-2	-	CASSPWGSGNTGELFF
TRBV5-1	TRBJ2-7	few	CASSSGTGSSEQYF
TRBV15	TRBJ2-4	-	CATSRDGRGSLAKNIQYF
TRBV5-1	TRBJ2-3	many	CASSPGRGTDTQYF
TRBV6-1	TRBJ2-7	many	CASSPAGVYEQYF
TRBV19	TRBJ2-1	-	CASSRGLFLGSYNEQFF
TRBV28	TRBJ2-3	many	CASTPRNRDTLDTQYF
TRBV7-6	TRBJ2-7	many	CASSPLAGVSEQYF
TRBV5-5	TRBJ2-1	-	CASSWRPGNSDYNEQFF
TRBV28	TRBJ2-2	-	CASMGRLNTGELFF
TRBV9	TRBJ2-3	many	CASSPSLTGTATDTQYF
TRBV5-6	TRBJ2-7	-	CASSLVGGSLYEQYF
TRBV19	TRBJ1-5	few	CASSIGQGAYQPQHF
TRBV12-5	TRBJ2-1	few	CASGLVYTSGIGEQFF